This is a list of T cell receptor beta chains from one sample in a study of T-cell memory formation after mild COVID-19. TCRdb analysed the 5' RACE reads with MiXCR anew, one entry per CDR3 protein. This table holds more than 80,000 distinct CDR3 sequences, around 12% found once. Sequenced material: PBMCs or a T cell subset sorted from them (not recorded which). The receptors come from an adult woman who had mild COVID-19 (a few samples of this study predate the infection). Cell type and time point are not known. Each CDR3 is given with its conserved first and last residue. The order of the fields is CDR3 protein, CDR3 DNA, clone size, V gene, J gene, D gene. A D gene is named only where the DNA matches it firmly. The size of a clone is reported for some rows only, either as once, few or many, or as a class for expanded clones.

CASSPWREGRYNEQFF	TGTGCCAGCAGCCCATGGCGGGAGGGCCGGTACAATGAGCAGTTCTTC	few	TRBV7-9	TRBJ2-1	TRBD2
CASSSSVGGYIYNEQFF	TGTGCCAGCAGCTCCAGCGTGGGCGGCTACATATACAATGAGCAGTTCTTC	.	TRBV7-9	TRBJ2-1	.
CASSPGSPYEQYF	TGTGCCAGCAGCCCGGGGAGTCCCTACGAGCAGTACTTC	few	TRBV9	TRBJ2-7	.
CSVRGTSGSLDTQYF	TGCAGCGTTCGAGGGACTAGCGGGAGCTTGGATACGCAGTATTTT	.	TRBV29-1	TRBJ2-3	TRBD2
CASSQGSGYIDNEQFF	TGTGCCAGCAGTCAAGGATCGGGGTATATCGACAATGAGCAGTTCTTC	.	TRBV6-2/TRBV6-3	TRBJ2-1	.
CASSPEGGRGLNEQFF	TGTGCCAGTAGTCCGGAAGGAGGGAGGGGGTTAAATGAGCAGTTCTTC	many	TRBV19	TRBJ2-1	.
CAWSEGGGYGYTF	TGTGCCTGGAGTGAAGGGGGAGGCTATGGCTACACCTTC	.	TRBV30	TRBJ1-2	.
CASSQASGQPYEQYF	TGTGCCAGCAGCCAAGCATCAGGACAGCCCTACGAGCAGTACTTC	few	TRBV3-1	TRBJ2-7	.
CSVTSGSWDTGELFF	TGCAGCGTGACTAGCGGGAGTTGGGACACCGGGGAGCTGTTTTTT	many	TRBV29-1	TRBJ2-2	TRBD2
CAWSGGTGTEAFF	TGTGCCTGGAGTGGAGGGACAGGGACTGAAGCTTTCTTT	.	TRBV30	TRBJ1-1	TRBD1
CASRPTPPGQGISTEAFF	TGTGCCAGCAGACCTACACCTCCGGGACAGGGCATTTCCACTGAAGCTTTCTTT	.	TRBV12-3/TRBV12-4	TRBJ1-1	TRBD1
CASSKRTSGRNEQYF	TGTGCCAGCAGTAAAAGGACTAGCGGGAGAAACGAGCAGTACTTC	.	TRBV7-9	TRBJ2-7	TRBD2
CASAGLAAGELFF	TGTGCCAGCGCGGGACTAGCCGCCGGGGAGCTGTTTTTT	few	TRBV27	TRBJ2-2	TRBD2
CATSDHYGQGFVGELFF	TGTGCCACCAGTGACCATTACGGACAGGGGTTCGTCGGGGAGCTGTTTTTT	few	TRBV24-1	TRBJ2-2	TRBD1
CASSLAWQRDYEQYF	TGTGCCAGCAGCTTAGCGTGGCAGCGAGACTACGAGCAGTACTTC	few	TRBV11-1	TRBJ2-7	.
CASSQPTGTSLAKNIQYF	TGTGCCAGCAGCCAGCCGACCGGGACAAGTTTAGCCAAAAACATTCAGTACTTC	.	TRBV7-9	TRBJ2-4	.
CASSLALKYNEQFF	TGTGCCAGCAGCTTAGCGCTCAAGTACAATGAGCAGTTCTTC	few	TRBV7-9	TRBJ2-1	.
CSARSGNTEAFF	TGCAGTGCTAGGTCAGGGAACACTGAAGCTTTCTTT	.	TRBV20-1	TRBJ1-1	.
CASSGQGDEQFF	TGTGCCAGCAGTGGACAGGGCGATGAGCAGTTCTTC	few	TRBV9	TRBJ2-1	TRBD1
CASNLRITDTQYF	TGTGCCAGCAACCTCCGGATCACAGATACGCAGTATTTT	.	TRBV7-2	TRBJ2-3	.
CASSFGPPGSPETNEKLFF	TGTGCCAGCAGTTTTGGCCCCCCAGGATCCCCCGAAACTAATGAAAAACTGTTTTTT	.	TRBV27	TRBJ1-4	.
CATSMNGELFF	TGTGCCACCAGTATGAACGGGGAGCTGTTTTTT	few	TRBV24-1	TRBJ2-2	.
CASSHLRGGANNQPQHF	TGCGCCAGCAGCCACCTCCGAGGGGGCGCGAACAATCAGCCCCAGCATTTT	.	TRBV4-1	TRBJ1-5	TRBD1
CASANPTAWETQYF	TGTGCCAGCGCCAACCCCACGGCCTGGGAGACCCAGTACTTC	few	TRBV7-9	TRBJ2-5	.
CASSSPRQGGTYNEQFF	TGCGCCAGCAGCTCGCCACGACAGGGGGGGACGTACAATGAGCAGTTCTTC	.	TRBV5-1	TRBJ2-1	TRBD1
CASSARTDRAGTSGRAVGNEQFF	TGCGCCAGCAGCGCGAGGACGGACAGGGCCGGGACTAGCGGGAGGGCCGTCGGCAATGAGCAGTTCTTC	.	TRBV23-1	TRBJ2-1	TRBD2
CASSLIGGNTKNIQYF	TGTGCCAGCAGTTTAATTGGGGGGAATACCAAAAACATTCAGTACTTC	few	TRBV27	TRBJ2-4	.
CASSLGPYSRGGRPDTQYF	TGTGCCAGCAGCTTAGGCCCTTATTCGCGGGGGGGGCGGCCAGATACGCAGTATTTT	.	TRBV7-2	TRBJ2-3	TRBD2
CASSRTPSKLFF	TGTGCCAGCAGCAGGACCCCGTCAAAGCTGTTTTTT	.	TRBV12-3/TRBV12-4	TRBJ2-2	.
CASSTDGTSGGNEQFF	TGTGCCAGCAGCACTGACGGGACTAGCGGGGGCAATGAGCAGTTCTTC	few	TRBV7-9	TRBJ2-1	TRBD2
CASSLPDRGSRYF	TGTGCCAGCAGCTTGCCGGACAGGGGGTCGCGGTACTTC	few	TRBV5-6	TRBJ2-7	TRBD1
CASSSLAGGVEQFF	TGTGCCAGCAGCTCTCTAGCGGGAGGGGTTGAGCAGTTCTTC	.	TRBV7-9	TRBJ2-1	TRBD2
CASHYKASGSEDTDTQYF	TGTGCCAGCCATTATAAGGCTAGCGGGAGCGAGGACACAGATACGCAGTATTTT	few	TRBV6-2/TRBV6-3	TRBJ2-3	TRBD2
CASSPVVGNTEAFF	TGTGCCAGCTCACCAGTTGTAGGCAACACTGAAGCTTTCTTT	few	TRBV18	TRBJ1-1	.
CASSGITPQREGYEQYF	TGTGCCAGCAGCGGGATTACGCCTCAGCGGGAGGGGTACGAGCAGTACTTC	.	TRBV7-9	TRBJ2-7	TRBD2
CASAFWTGAEAFF	TGTGCCAGCGCATTCTGGACAGGCGCTGAAGCTTTCTTT	few	TRBV27	TRBJ1-1	TRBD1
CASNLGLAGEAVELFF	TGCGCCAGCAACCTGGGGTTAGCGGGGGAAGCCGTGGAGCTGTTTTTT	once	TRBV4-1	TRBJ2-2	TRBD2
CASSEARWAGGNQETQYF	TGTGCCAGCAGTGAAGCGCGTTGGGCGGGAGGAAACCAAGAGACCCAGTACTTC	many	TRBV6-1	TRBJ2-5	TRBD2
CSVGDRAPGYTF	TGCAGCGTTGGGGACAGGGCTCCGGGCTACACCTTC	few	TRBV29-1	TRBJ1-2	TRBD1
CASSLAQGHEQYF	TGTGCCAGCAGTTTAGCACAGGGCCACGAGCAGTACTTC	.	TRBV12-3/TRBV12-4	TRBJ2-7	.
CASSLSVRLAEGNEQFF	TGTGCCAGCAGCTTGTCTGTCCGACTAGCGGAGGGAAATGAGCAGTTCTTC	few	TRBV7-9	TRBJ2-1	TRBD2
CASSVADFAGTQYF	TGTGCCAGCAGCGTAGCCGACTTTGCTGGGACCCAGTACTTC	few	TRBV9	TRBJ2-5	.
CASSKPSLSCRASRGYGYTF	TGTGCCAGCAGCAAACCCTCGTTGTCGTGTAGGGCCTCCCGAGGGTATGGCTACACCTTC	.	TRBV21-1	TRBJ1-2	.
CASSYSGALAPIEQFF	TGTGCCAGCAGTTACTCGGGGGCACTAGCTCCGATTGAGCAGTTCTTC	few	TRBV6-5	TRBJ2-1	.
CSVEDPEGSGSRNEQYF	TGCAGCGTTGAAGATCCGGAGGGTAGCGGGAGTCGGAACGAGCAGTACTTC	.	TRBV29-1	TRBJ2-7	TRBD2
CSARGLAAYTDTQYF	TGCAGTGCCCGGGGACTAGCGGCTTACACAGATACGCAGTATTTT	.	TRBV20-1	TRBJ2-3	TRBD2
CSARDPPSGRAASNEQFF	TGCAGTGCTAGAGATCCTCCTAGCGGGAGGGCGGCTTCAAATGAGCAGTTCTTC	.	TRBV20-1	TRBJ2-1	TRBD2
CASSLDNSDSYEQYF	TGTGCCAGCAGCTTGGATAATTCTGACAGCTACGAGCAGTACTTC	.	TRBV11-2	TRBJ2-7	.
CATSREGDGIYEQYF	TGTGCCACCAGCAGAGAGGGGGACGGTATCTACGAGCAGTACTTC	many	TRBV15	TRBJ2-7	.
CASSLYKRGLTDTQYF	TGTGCCAGCAGCTTGTATAAGCGGGGACTCACAGATACGCAGTATTTT	few	TRBV5-6	TRBJ2-3	TRBD2
CASSMGTMSYGYTF	TGTGCCAGTAGTATGGGTACAATGAGCTATGGCTACACCTTC	.	TRBV19	TRBJ1-2	.
CATSRDLRQALFGYTF	TGTGCCACCAGCAGAGATCTCCGCCAGGCTCTCTTTGGCTACACCTTC	.	TRBV15	TRBJ1-2	.
CASSLEVAGDNEQYF	TGCGCCAGCAGCTTGGAGGTCGCGGGAGATAACGAGCAGTACTTC	.	TRBV5-1	TRBJ2-7	TRBD2
CASSVEDNPDTEAFF	TGTGCCAGCAGCGTAGAGGACAACCCGGACACTGAAGCTTTCTTT	few	TRBV9	TRBJ1-1	.
CASSSTIDRAIFWGTEAFF	TGTGCCAGCAGCTCAACGATAGACAGGGCCATATTCTGGGGGACTGAAGCTTTCTTT	.	TRBV11-2	TRBJ1-1	TRBD1